This record covers a single T cell receptor beta chain. Its specific antigen is unknown. Within one base of it there is no much larger clone, and no base qualities were kept. The meaning of the sample's treatment or condition label: live attenuated yellow fever vaccine strain. At each blood-draw timepoint, two biological replicates of bulk PBMCs were obtained. PBMCs were isolated from peripheral blood using a standard Ficoll-Paque protocol. TriZol was used to extract RNA from bulk PBMCs, CD4 and CD8 fractions, and dextramer-positive and dextramer-negative fractions. TCR cDNA was synthesized by 5'RACE template switching, which introduced a universal primer site and unique molecular identifiers. Priming for cDNA synthesis came from both the TCR alpha and TCR beta constant segments. Library amplification involved two PCR steps, and the second step added sample barcodes and sequencing adapters. Sequencing of libraries was done on Illumina HiSeq 2500 (2x100 bp) or NovaSeq (2x150 bp). Per the original workflow: MIGEC was used to demultiplex reads and collapse the reads into UMI consensus sequences, and MiXCR was used for V(D)J alignment. Using edgeR on replicate PBMC samples, clonotypes were called vaccine-responding if FDR was below 0.01 and the log2 fold change was above 5 up to day 15. Each bulk clonotype received a CD4 or CD8 identity based on whether the sequenced CD4 or CD8 repertoire contained that clonotype at higher abundance. Using fastp trimming at Q25 and MiXCR clonotype assembly, TCRdb reanalyzed the public sequencing data and kept in-frame beta chains. Rows with one shared CDR3 protein collapse into an entry with the most common genes and DNA. V and J calls and clone size were set by TCRdb, not the authors. The sample data list hundreds of thousands of distinct CDR3 sequences, and about 9.5% of these were observed just once. The ten biggest clones cover 15% to 20% of the sample.

Germline trimming: 6 bases from V, 4 bases from J; junction bases outside gene matches: 8. Including the terminal cysteine and phenylalanine, the CDR3 comprises 16 residues. Here the CDR3 DNA is all that survives: 48 bases in frame from base 1. This sample is part of a study of T cells after yellow fever vaccination (dated by TCRdb to the late 2010s). The study in broad terms: Libraries from fractions with low cell numbers were prepared with the SMART-Seq v4 Ultra Low Input RNA kit. To follow T-cell clones before and after primary and booster YFV17D yellow fever vaccination, bulk TCR alpha and beta repertoires were sequenced over time. Two healthy male donors, one aged 18 to 29 and one aged 30 to 40 years, made up the cohort. Blood was drawn at multiple timepoints before and after primary and secondary immunization, with bulk PBMC replicates and cell subsets isolated. General study outcomes and caveats: FACS-sorted repertoires could contain abundant contaminating clonotypes from the bulk population, so computational filtering was required. Compared with the primary T-cell response, the secondary T-cell response was weaker but faster, peaking on day 5 rather than day 15. Because the study included only a couple of donors, the extent to which the findings can be generalized is limited. A small fraction of clonotypes appeared in both the CD4 and CD8 compartments, likely as a result of convergent recombination. Most clones expanded after primary vaccination (96% of CD4 and roughly 90% of CD8) were re-detected after the booster, suggesting that broad memory maintenance occurred.

The sequencing here drew on PBMCs, taken on the day of the first yellow fever vaccination. The sequence was collected from a man between 18 and 29 years old who received the YFV17D yellow fever vaccine. The chain uses TRBV12-3 or TRBV12-4 and TRBJ2-3; the central 12 bases match TRBD2. The DNA is TGTGCCAGCAGCTCCCCTAGCGGGGGGGAATCAGATACGCAGTATTTT. It translates to CASSSPSGGESDTQYF.